This T cell receptor (beta chain) comes out of a study of T cell repertoires in cytomegalovirus infection. Study-wide context: The authors relied on CMV epitopes, both recently identified HLA-C-restricted and well-studied HLA-B-restricted. A matching HLA type, together with CMV infection, was signaled by public TCR beta signatures. Study-wide results and limits: The response measured ex vivo was dominated by TCR beta clonotypes (HLA-C-restricted and CMV-specific).

One entry per CDR3 protein results from TCRdb running MiXCR on the reads. The data hold around 900,000 distinct CDR3 sequences, with roughly a third observed a single time. V was trimmed by 4 bases and J by 4 bases, leaving 19 bases between them. Germline-derived CDR1 and CDR2 are MNHEY and SVGEGT. This CDR3 region has 16 residues. In the case of this clonotype: The antigen remains unidentified.

J is TRBJ2-5 and V is TRBV6-2 or TRBV6-3, with D perhaps TRBD1 (6 bases). Sequenced material: cultured CD8+ T cells from PBMCs, taken from culture after CMV antigen stimulation. This clonotype originated in a human donor in good health (CMV status not recorded). Some clones in this sample may be carry-over from other donors' samples. The CDR3 region is CASSSTPVVRGETQYF. The DNA for the CDR3 is TGTGCCAGCAGTTCCACCCCCGTAGTCAGGGGAGAGACCCAGTACTTC.